Listed below are T cell receptor beta chains from one sample, sequenced in a study of post-analysis software for immune sequencing data. TCRdb analysed the PCR reads with MiXCR anew, one entry per CDR3 protein. This table has fewer than 850,000 distinct CDR3 sequences, roughly 27% appearing once. The sample comprised blood. The receptor source for this set is a girl aged 10 to 17 with multiple sclerosis. CDR3s include the opening cysteine and the closing phenylalanine or tryptophan. Each record gives: D gene, J gene, clone size, V gene, CDR3 protein, CDR3 DNA. The D gene is left open where the match is weak. Where a row states a size, it is once, few, many or the class of an expanded clone; other rows omit it.

>.|TRBJ2-3|.|TRBV12-3/TRBV12-4
CASSPQSGTGDTQYF
TGTGCCAGCAGTCCGCAGAGCGGCACGGGGGATACGCAGTATTTT
>TRBD1|TRBJ1-4|.|TRBV20-1
CSAGNPGQLKLFF
TGCAGTGCTGGCAACCCGGGACAGTTAAAACTGTTTTTT
>TRBD1|TRBJ2-5|.|TRBV20-1
CSAEQGVDETQYF
TGCAGTGCAGAACAGGGGGTGGACGAGACCCAGTACTTC
>.|TRBJ1-4|.|TRBV7-9
CASSPQDGPIEKLFF
TGTGCCAGCAGCCCCCAGGACGGGCCGATCGAAAAACTGTTTTTT
>TRBD2|TRBJ2-4|few|TRBV7-2
CASSPRSSGVAKNIQYF
TGTGCCAGCAGCCCCCGCTCTAGCGGGGTAGCCAAAAACATTCAGTACTTC
>TRBD1|TRBJ2-2|.|TRBV5-1
CASSTGGSGELFF
TGCGCCAGCAGCACAGGGGGGTCCGGGGAGCTGTTTTTT
>TRBD1|TRBJ1-1|few|TRBV6-6
CASSSQGGAEAFF
TGTGCCAGCAGTTCACAGGGGGGGGCAGAAGCTTTCTTT
>.|TRBJ2-1|many|TRBV29-1
CSVQNSGRSSYNEQFF
TGCAGCGTGCAGAATTCGGGCCGATCCTCCTACAATGAGCAGTTCTTC
>.|TRBJ2-1|few|TRBV28
CASTTGVSSYNEQFF
TGTGCCAGCACCACCGGGGTCAGCTCCTACAATGAGCAGTTCTTC
>.|TRBJ2-7|few|TRBV6-5
CASSTNYEQYF
TGTGCCAGCAGTACAAACTACGAGCAGTACTTC
>.|TRBJ2-7|few|TRBV7-2
CASSLTRGAAYEQYF
TGTGCCAGCAGCCTAACACGGGGGGCCGCCTACGAGCAGTACTTC
>.|TRBJ2-7|few|TRBV7-2
CASSLGWSSDRREQYF
TGTGCCAGCAGCTTAGGCTGGTCCTCCGACCGCCGCGAGCAGTACTTC
>.|TRBJ2-7|few|TRBV9
CASSVEGRGYEQYF
TGTGCCAGCAGCGTAGAAGGACGTGGTTACGAGCAGTACTTC
>TRBD2|TRBJ2-7|.|TRBV3-1
CASSQTLSGSSYEQYF
TGTGCCAGCAGCCAAACCCTGAGCGGGAGCTCCTACGAGCAGTACTTC
>.|TRBJ1-1|.|TRBV4-1
CASSQDRLWKASEAFF
TGCGCCAGCAGCCAAGATCGGCTTTGGAAGGCGTCTGAAGCTTTCTTT
>.|TRBJ2-7|.|TRBV28
CASNTGFSDEQYF
TGTGCCAGCAATACAGGTTTCTCCGACGAGCAGTACTTC
>TRBD1|TRBJ1-2|once|TRBV7-2
CASSLVWTGGNGYTF
TGTGCCAGCAGCCTAGTCTGGACAGGGGGTAATGGCTACACCTTC
>.|TRBJ2-4|.|TRBV7-9
CASSLSRVITGNIQYF
TGTGCCAGCAGCTTAAGCAGGGTTATAACGGGGAACATTCAGTACTTC
>.|TRBJ2-7|.|TRBV19
CASSRGYYEQYF
TGTGCCAGTAGTAGGGGGTACTACGAGCAGTACTTC
>TRBD2|TRBJ2-5|many|TRBV29-1
CSVGTSGGSRETQYF
TGCAGCGTTGGCACTAGCGGGGGATCAAGAGAGACCCAGTACTTC
>TRBD2|TRBJ2-1|few|TRBV7-8
CASSPDTGLAGRNEQFF
TGTGCCAGCAGCCCAGACACGGGACTAGCGGGGAGAAATGAGCAGTTCTTC
>.|TRBJ2-3|few|TRBV7-2
CASSFPRLRSSTDTQYF
TGTGCCAGCAGCTTCCCCCGGCTGCGGAGTAGCACAGATACGCAGTATTTT
>.|TRBJ2-3|many|TRBV10-3
CAIRDTDTQYF
TGTGCCATAAGAGACACAGATACGCAGTATTTT
>TRBD2|TRBJ2-1|.|TRBV5-1
CASSLEGLAVYNEQFF
TGCGCCAGCAGCTTGGAGGGACTAGCGGTTTACAATGAGCAGTTCTTC
>TRBD2|TRBJ2-1|.|TRBV5-1
CASSVTSGATDEQFF
TGCGCCAGCAGCGTGACTAGCGGGGCTACAGATGAGCAGTTCTTC
>TRBD2|TRBJ2-1|.|TRBV7-2
CASSNEIGSGSSYNEQFF
TGTGCCAGCAGCAATGAGATCGGGAGCGGGAGCTCCTACAATGAGCAGTTCTTC
>.|TRBJ2-5|.|TRBV7-2
CASSLAGAGWGETQYF
TGTGCCAGCAGCCTAGCCGGGGCAGGGTGGGGGGAGACCCAGTACTTC
>.|TRBJ2-1|.|TRBV6-1
CASSEWVDNEQFF
TGTGCCAGCAGTGAATGGGTTGACAATGAGCAGTTCTTC
>TRBD1|TRBJ1-5|.|TRBV5-1
CASSLEPGGAGNQPQHF
TGCGCCAGCAGCTTGGAACCAGGGGGCGCGGGCAATCAGCCCCAGCATTTT
>TRBD1|TRBJ1-1|few|TRBV28
CASSLGTGVSGTEAFF
TGTGCCAGCAGCTTGGGGACAGGGGTTTCGGGAACTGAAGCTTTCTTT
>TRBD2|TRBJ2-1|.|TRBV15
CATSRVGGRVNEQFF
TGTGCCACCAGCAGAGTGGGAGGGCGGGTCAATGAGCAGTTCTTC
>.|TRBJ2-7|many|TRBV28
CASSFRSPYEQYF
TGTGCCAGCAGTTTCAGGAGCCCCTACGAGCAGTACTTC
>TRBD1|TRBJ2-7|few|TRBV5-1
CASSSGDRGFYEQYF
TGCGCCAGCAGCTCAGGGGACAGGGGGTTCTACGAGCAGTACTTC
>TRBD2|TRBJ2-1|.|TRBV10-3
CAISEGQRGAYNEQFF
TGTGCCATCAGTGAGGGGCAGCGGGGGGCCTACAATGAGCAGTTCTTC
>.|TRBJ1-2|.|TRBV20-1
CSATAFSAEDGYTF
TGCAGTGCTACGGCATTTTCTGCGGAGGATGGCTACACCTTC
>TRBD2|TRBJ2-1|.|TRBV12-3/TRBV12-4
CASGPGLAGAWRFF
TGTGCCAGCGGTCCAGGACTAGCGGGAGCCTGGCGGTTCTTC
>TRBD1|TRBJ1-1|few|TRBV4-1
CASSLTGTGRFF
TGCGCCAGCAGCCTTACCGGGACAGGGCGTTTCTTT
>TRBD2|TRBJ2-1|few|TRBV4-1
CASSRLGLAGGDEQFF
TGCGCCAGCAGCCGCCTAGGACTAGCGGGGGGTGATGAGCAGTTCTTC
>.|TRBJ2-3|.|TRBV7-9
CASGQGTTDTQYF
TGTGCCAGCGGTCAGGGCACCACAGATACGCAGTATTTT
>.|TRBJ1-3|few|TRBV29-1
CSVEAKRNTIYF
TGCAGCGTTGAGGCTAAGCGAAACACCATATATTTT
>TRBD1|TRBJ1-1|few|TRBV27
CASSSWTGSNTEAFF
TGTGCCAGCAGTTCGTGGACAGGATCGAACACTGAAGCTTTCTTT
>.|TRBJ2-1|few|TRBV4-1
CASSQSSDPRISGNEQFF
TGCGCCAGCAGCCAAAGTAGTGATCCCAGGATTTCTGGCAATGAGCAGTTCTTC
>.|TRBJ2-3|few|TRBV4-2
CASSQVSWDTQYF
TGTGCCAGCAGCCAAGTCAGTTGGGATACGCAGTATTTT
>.|TRBJ2-6|.|TRBV5-1
CASSLGGGASSGANVLTF
TGCGCCAGCAGCTTGGGTGGGGGCGCCAGCTCTGGGGCCAACGTCCTGACTTTC
>TRBD2|TRBJ2-5|few|TRBV20-1
CSAEGTSGRRAETQYF
TGCAGTGCTGAGGGGACTAGCGGGAGGAGGGCAGAGACCCAGTACTTC